Listed below are T cell receptor beta chains from one sample, sequenced in a study of tumor-infiltrating lymphocytes in oesophageal squamous cell carcinoma. TCRdb re-analysed the PCR reads in MiXCR, keeping a single row per CDR3 protein. The table lists about 21,000 distinct CDR3 sequences, about two fifths of them singletons. The specimen sequenced was esophageal tumor tissue. The receptors were sampled from a male donor with esophageal squamous cell carcinoma. CDR3s include the opening cysteine and the closing phenylalanine or tryptophan. A D gene is named only where the DNA matches it firmly.

>.|TRBV10-1
CASNDRVSKRPSTSGQGRETQYF
>.|TRBV7-2
CASSLARGVDEQFF
>.|TRBV20-1
CSALDPNGYTF
>.|TRBV6-1
CASSTGPGHITEAFF
>TRBD1|TRBV6-1
CASGILGQGARADTQYF
>.|TRBV2
CASSSGLTGELFF
>.|TRBV6-6
CASSYSGWAEASF
>.|TRBV5-1
CASSLASGDLYEQHF
>.|TRBV7-8
CASSQPSSTDTDTQYF
>.|TRBV30
CAWSVRESRELFF
>.|TRBV7-3
CASSSRSTGKQFF
>.|TRBV11-2
CASSPQGLRVTGELFF
>TRBD2|TRBV5-1
CASSYPGGESQYF
>.|TRBV7-8
CASSLGGGGANEKLFF
>.|TRBV24-1
CATSDTRNLGLLNF
>.|TRBV6-1
CASSKPGGGYGYTF
>.|TRBV11-1
CASRQGTDTQYF
>.|TRBV5-4
CASSLDSGFSGNTIYF
>.|TRBV11-2
CASSLDQAGDEQYF
>.|TRBV7-2
CASSFSVGETQYF
>.|TRBV7-2
CASSLSGTPEQYF
>TRBD2|TRBV7-2
CASRPGGGSYEQYF
>TRBD2|TRBV11-2
CASSFTRQTSGSYEQYF
>.|TRBV7-2
CASSLAQRNLAGATDTQYF
>.|TRBV28
CASSLTVGKLFF
>.|TRBV7-2
CASSTYLESAYEQYF
>.|TRBV27
CASSPRPGNSPLHF
>TRBD1|TRBV6-1
CASSGSGTGSTRILEQYF
>.|TRBV28
CASLSMTPWAGELFF
>TRBD1|TRBV11-2
CASSPRTGGPDTQYF
>.|TRBV6-1
CASSPGYGYTF
>TRBD2|TRBV20-1
CSATTSGTRTDTQYF
>.|TRBV7-4
CASSQGTLASSVTDTQYF
>TRBD2|TRBV20-1
CSARVGSGATYNEQFF
>.|TRBV7-8
CASSLAVNSGSQETQYF
>.|TRBV7-2
CASAEGGSAQETQYF
>TRBD2|TRBV7-4
CASSQRWLAGIPYNEQFF
>.|TRBV7-8
CASSLSLSSLYEQYF
>TRBD2|TRBV12-3/TRBV12-4
CASSSPLAGGHTGELFF
>.|TRBV28
CASSFQSTLVFEQYF
>.|TRBV2
CASSLDILRPQHF
>.|TRBV7-8
CASSGLLSYEQYF
>TRBD2|TRBV27
CASRRGGTGELFF
>.|TRBV6-6
CASSYVSGINTEAFF
>TRBD2|TRBV7-4
CASSRISGGAHTQYF
>.|TRBV6-5
CASSYVGGVNEQFF
>.|TRBV7-9
CASSSPVGGAINTEAFF
>.|TRBV5-1
CASSKGDGAYEQYF
>.|TRBV5-4
CASSLVGSQETQYF
>.|TRBV20-1
CSARSAGNTEAFF
>.|TRBV6-5
CASSYGENPKNIQYF
>.|TRBV5-1
CASSGVGPVFGNEQYF
>.|TRBV27
CASSSHTYEQYF
>TRBD2|TRBV7-2
CASSSSGSLGDTQYF
>TRBD2|TRBV5-4
CASSWGAGGVQETQYF
>TRBD2|TRBV19
CASSTRLAGGYEQYF
>TRBD2|TRBV6-1
CASRQGLAGVGEQYF